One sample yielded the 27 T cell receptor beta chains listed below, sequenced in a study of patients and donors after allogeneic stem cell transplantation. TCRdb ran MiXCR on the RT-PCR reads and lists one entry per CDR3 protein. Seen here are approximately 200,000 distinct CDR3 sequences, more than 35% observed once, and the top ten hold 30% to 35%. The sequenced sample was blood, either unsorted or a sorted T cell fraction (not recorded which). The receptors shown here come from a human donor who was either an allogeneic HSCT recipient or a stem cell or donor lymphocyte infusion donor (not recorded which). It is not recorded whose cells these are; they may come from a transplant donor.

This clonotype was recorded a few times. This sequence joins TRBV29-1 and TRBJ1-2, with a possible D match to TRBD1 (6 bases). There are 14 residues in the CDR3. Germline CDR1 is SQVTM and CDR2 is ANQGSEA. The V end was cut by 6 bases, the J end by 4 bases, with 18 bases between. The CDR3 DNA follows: TGCAGCGTGCCCGACAGGAGTGCGGGCTATGGCTACACCTTC. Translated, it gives CSVPDRSAGYGYTF.

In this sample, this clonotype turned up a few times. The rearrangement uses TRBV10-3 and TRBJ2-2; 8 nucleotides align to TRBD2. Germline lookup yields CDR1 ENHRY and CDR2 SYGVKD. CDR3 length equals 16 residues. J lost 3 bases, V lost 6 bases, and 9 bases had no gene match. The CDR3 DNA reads TGTGCCATCAGCGAACCTCTAGCGGGTCACACCGGGGAGCTGTTTTTT. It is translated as CAISEPLAGHTGELFF.

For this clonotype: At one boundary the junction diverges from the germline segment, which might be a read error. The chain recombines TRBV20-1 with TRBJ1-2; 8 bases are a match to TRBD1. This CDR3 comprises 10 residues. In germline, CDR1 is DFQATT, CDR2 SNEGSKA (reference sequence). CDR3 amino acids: CSAREAGGLF. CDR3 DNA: TGCAGTGCTAGAGAGGCAGGGGGCCTTTTC.

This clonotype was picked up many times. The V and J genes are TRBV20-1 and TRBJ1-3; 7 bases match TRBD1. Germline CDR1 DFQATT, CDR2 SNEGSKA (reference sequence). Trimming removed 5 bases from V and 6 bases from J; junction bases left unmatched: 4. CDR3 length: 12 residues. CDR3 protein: CSAAGTANTIYF. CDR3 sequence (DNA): TGCAGTGCTGCTGGGACAGCAAACACCATATATTTT.

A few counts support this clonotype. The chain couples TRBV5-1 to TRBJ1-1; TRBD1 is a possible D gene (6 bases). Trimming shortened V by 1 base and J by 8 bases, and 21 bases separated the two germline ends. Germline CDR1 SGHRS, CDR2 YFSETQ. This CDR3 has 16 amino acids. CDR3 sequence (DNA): TGCGCCAGCAGCTTGATTCAGGGGTTGGGGTTCTACGAAGCTTTCTTT. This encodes CASSLIQGLGFYEAFF.

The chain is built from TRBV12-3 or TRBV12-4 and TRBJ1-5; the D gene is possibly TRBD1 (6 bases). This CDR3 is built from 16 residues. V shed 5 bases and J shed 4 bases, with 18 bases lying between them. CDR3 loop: CASSPWGDGTNQPQHF. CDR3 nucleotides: TGTGCCAGCAGTCCATGGGGTGACGGGACAAATCAGCCCCAGCATTTT.

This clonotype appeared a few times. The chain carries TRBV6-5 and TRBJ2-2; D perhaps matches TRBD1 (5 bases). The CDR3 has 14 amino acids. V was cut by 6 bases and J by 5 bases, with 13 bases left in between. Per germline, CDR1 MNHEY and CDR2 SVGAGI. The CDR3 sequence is CASRIQGVTGELFF. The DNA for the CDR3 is TGTGCCAGCAGGATCCAGGGTGTTACCGGGGAGCTGTTTTTT.

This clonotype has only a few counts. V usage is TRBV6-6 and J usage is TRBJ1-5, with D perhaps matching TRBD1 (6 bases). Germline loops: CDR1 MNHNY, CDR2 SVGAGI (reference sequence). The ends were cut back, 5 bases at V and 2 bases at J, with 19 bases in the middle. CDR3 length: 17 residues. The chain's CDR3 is CASSRRSGGGGNQPQHF. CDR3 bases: TGTGCCAGCAGTCGCAGATCTGGGGGCGGGGGCAATCAGCCCCAGCATTTT.

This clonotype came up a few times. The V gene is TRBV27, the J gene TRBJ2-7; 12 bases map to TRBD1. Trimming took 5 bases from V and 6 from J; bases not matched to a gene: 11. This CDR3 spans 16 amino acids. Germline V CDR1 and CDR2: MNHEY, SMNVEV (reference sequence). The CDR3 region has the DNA TGTGCCAGCAGTCTCAACGCCGGGGACAGGGGGCGCGAGCAGTACTTC. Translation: CASSLNAGDRGREQYF.

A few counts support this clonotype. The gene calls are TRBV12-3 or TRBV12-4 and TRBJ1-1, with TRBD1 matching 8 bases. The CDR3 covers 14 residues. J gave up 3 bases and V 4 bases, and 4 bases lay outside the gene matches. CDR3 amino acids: CASSWTGPDTEAFF. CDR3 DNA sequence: TGTGCCAGCAGTTGGACAGGGCCCGACACTGAAGCTTTCTTT.

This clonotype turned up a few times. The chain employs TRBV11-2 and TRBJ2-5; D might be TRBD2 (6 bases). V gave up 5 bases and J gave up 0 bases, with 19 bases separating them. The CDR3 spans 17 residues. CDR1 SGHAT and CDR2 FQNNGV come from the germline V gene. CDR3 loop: CASSQGLARWYQETQYF. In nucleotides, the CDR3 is TGTGCCAGCAGCCAAGGTCTAGCGCGATGGTACCAAGAGACCCAGTACTTC.

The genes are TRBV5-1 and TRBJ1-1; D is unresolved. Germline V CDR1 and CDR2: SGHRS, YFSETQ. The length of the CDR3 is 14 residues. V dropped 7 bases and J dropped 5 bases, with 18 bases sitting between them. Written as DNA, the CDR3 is TGCGCCAGCGCAAGTAGGGCGGTCAATACTGAAGCTTTCTTT. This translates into CASASRAVNTEAFF.

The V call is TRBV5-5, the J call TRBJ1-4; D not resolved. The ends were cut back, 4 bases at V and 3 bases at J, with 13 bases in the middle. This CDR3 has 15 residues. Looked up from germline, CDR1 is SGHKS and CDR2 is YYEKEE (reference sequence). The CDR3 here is CASSQGGQANEKLFF. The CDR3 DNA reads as TGTGCCAGCAGCCAAGGAGGCCAGGCTAATGAAAAACTGTTTTTT. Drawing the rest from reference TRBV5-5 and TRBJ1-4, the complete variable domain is DAGVTQSPTHLIKTRGQQVTLRCSPISGHKSVSWYQQVLGQGPQFIFQYYEKEERGRGNFPDRFSARQFPNYSSELNVNALLLGDSALYLCASSQGGQANEKLFFGSGTQLSVL.

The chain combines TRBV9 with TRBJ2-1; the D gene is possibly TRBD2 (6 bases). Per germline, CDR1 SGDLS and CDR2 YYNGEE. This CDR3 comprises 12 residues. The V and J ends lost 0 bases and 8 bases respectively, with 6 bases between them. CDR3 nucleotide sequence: TGTGCCAGCAGCGTAGGGAGGGATGAGCAGTTCTTC. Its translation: CASSVGRDEQFF.

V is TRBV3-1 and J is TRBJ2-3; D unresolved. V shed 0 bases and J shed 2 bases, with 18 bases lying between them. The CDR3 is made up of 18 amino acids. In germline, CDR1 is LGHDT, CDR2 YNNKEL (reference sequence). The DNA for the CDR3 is TGTGCCAGCAGCCAAGATAAGGGTCGGAGACTCGCCACAGATACGCAGTATTTT. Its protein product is CASSQDKGRRLATDTQYF.

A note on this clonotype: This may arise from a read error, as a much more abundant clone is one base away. CDR3 in amino acids: CGVDYGVSEAFF. In DNA, the CDR3 is TGCGGCGTTGATTATGGTGTAAGTGAAGCTTTCTTT. The chain recombines TRBV29-1 with TRBJ1-1; unclear D gene. The CDR3 has 12 amino acids. CDR1 is SQVTM and CDR2 is ANQGSEA in the germline V gene.

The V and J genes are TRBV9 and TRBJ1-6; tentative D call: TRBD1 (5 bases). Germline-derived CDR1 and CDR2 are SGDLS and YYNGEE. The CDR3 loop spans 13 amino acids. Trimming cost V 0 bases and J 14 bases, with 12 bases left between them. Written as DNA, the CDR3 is TGTGCCAGCAGCGTAGGAGGACACCAGGCCCTCCACTTT. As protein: CASSVGGHQALHF.

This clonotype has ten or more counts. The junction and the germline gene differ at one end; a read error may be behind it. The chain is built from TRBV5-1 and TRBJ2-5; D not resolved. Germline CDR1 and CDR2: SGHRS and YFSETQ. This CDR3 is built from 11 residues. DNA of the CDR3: TGTGCCAGCAGTTCGCAAGAGACCCAGTACTTC. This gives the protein CASSSQETQYF.

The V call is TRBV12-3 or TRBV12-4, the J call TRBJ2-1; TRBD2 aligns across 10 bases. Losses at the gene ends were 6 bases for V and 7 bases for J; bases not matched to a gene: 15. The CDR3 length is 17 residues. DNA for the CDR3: TGTGCCAGCAGGCGGATACCGGGACTAGCGATTCCTAATGAGCAGTTCTTC. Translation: CASRRIPGLAIPNEQFF.

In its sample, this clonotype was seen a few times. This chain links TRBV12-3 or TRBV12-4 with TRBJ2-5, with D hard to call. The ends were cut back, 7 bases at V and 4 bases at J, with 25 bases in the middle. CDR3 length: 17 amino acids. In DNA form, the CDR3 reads TGTGCCAGCACCAACCCCTTAATGGGGAACGGAAGAGAGACCCAGTACTTC. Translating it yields CASTNPLMGNGRETQYF.

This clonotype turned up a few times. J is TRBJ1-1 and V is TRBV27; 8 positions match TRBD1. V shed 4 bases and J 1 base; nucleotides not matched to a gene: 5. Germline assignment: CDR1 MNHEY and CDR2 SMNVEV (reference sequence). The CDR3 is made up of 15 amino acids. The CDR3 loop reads CASSSLQGANTEAFF. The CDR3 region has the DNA TGTGCCAGCAGTTCCCTTCAGGGGGCGAACACTGAAGCTTTCTTT.

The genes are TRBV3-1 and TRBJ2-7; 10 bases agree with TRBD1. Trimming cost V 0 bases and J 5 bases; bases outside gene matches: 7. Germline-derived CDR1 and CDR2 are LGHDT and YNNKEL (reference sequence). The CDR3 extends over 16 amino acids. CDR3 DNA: TGTGCCAGCAGCCAAGATGGGGGACAGGGGAAACACGAGCAGTACTTC. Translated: CASSQDGGQGKHEQYF.

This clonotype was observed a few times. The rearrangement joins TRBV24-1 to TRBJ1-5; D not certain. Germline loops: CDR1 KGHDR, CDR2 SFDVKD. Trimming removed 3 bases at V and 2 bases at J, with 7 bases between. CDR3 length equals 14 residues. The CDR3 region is CATSDNSGNQPQHF. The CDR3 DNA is TGTGCCACCAGTGATAACAGTGGCAATCAGCCCCAGCATTTT.

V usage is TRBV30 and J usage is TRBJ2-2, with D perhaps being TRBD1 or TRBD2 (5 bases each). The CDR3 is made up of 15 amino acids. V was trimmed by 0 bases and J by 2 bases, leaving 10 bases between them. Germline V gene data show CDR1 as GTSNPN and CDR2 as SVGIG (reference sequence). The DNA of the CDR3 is TGTGCCTGGAGTGTATCGGGGCATAACACCGGGGAGCTGTTTTTT. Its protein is CAWSVSGHNTGELFF.

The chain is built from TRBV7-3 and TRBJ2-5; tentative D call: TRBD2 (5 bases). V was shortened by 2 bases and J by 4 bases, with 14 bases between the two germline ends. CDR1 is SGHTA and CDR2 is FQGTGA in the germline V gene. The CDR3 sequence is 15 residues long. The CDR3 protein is CASSLASGSAETQYF. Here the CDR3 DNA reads TGTGCCAGCAGCTTAGCCTCGGGATCGGCAGAGACCCAGTACTTC. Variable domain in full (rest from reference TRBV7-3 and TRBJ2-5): GAGVSQTPSNKVTEKGKYVELRCDPISGHTALYWYRQSLGQGPEFLIYFQGTGAADDSGLPNDRFFAVRPEGSVSTLKIQRTERGDSAVYLCASSLASGSAETQYFGPGTRLLVL.

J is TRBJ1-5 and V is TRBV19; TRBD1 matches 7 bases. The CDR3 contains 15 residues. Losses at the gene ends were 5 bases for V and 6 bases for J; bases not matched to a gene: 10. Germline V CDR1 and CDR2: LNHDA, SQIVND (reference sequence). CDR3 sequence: CASSSRGGTVQPQHF. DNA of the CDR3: TGTGCCAGTAGTTCCCGAGGGGGGACAGTTCAGCCCCAGCATTTT. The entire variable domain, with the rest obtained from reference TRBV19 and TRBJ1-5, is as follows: DGGITQSPKYLFRKEGQNVTLSCEQNLNHDAMYWYRQDPGQGLRLIYYSQIVNDFQKGDIAEGYSVSREKKESFPLTVTSAQKNPTAFYLCASSSRGGTVQPQHFGDGTRLSIL.

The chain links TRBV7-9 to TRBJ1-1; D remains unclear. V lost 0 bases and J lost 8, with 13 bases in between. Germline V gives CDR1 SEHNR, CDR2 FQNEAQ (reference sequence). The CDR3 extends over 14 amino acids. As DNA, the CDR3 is TGTGCCAGCAGCTTAGCGAGGGCCCCAACCGAAGCTTTCTTT. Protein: CASSLARAPTEAFF.